This T cell receptor (beta chain) was profiled in a study of blood T cell repertoires in COVID-19. TCRdb's copy holds only in-frame clones and misses some; the assay was immunoSEQ multiplex PCR. The sample consists of around 230,000 clones, around 83% of them appearing once. The CDR3 extends over 16 amino acids. V was pared by 3 bases and J by 2 bases, with 16 bases between. Germline CDR1 reads MDHEN; CDR2 reads SYDVKM. The sequenced sample consisted of peripheral blood. The receptor's source is a woman between 50 and 59 years old with acute or convalescent COVID-19. J is TRBJ1-2 and V is TRBV28; D is possibly TRBD1 (5 bases). In DNA, the CDR3 is TGTGCCAGCAGTTTCCCCGGCGGGGGGTCGAACTATGGCTACACCTTC. Amino acids: CASSFPGGGSNYGYTF.